This entry concerns a single TCR beta chain. Its antigen is still unknown. The sample originates from a study of T cells after posttransplantation cyclophosphamide. A marrow graft followed busulfan-fludarabine conditioning, with cyclophosphamide on days +3 and +4. The CDR3 is 15 residues long. V lost 3 bases and J lost 4, with 16 bases in between. Germline V gene sequence: CDR1 SGHVS, CDR2 FQNEAQ. The study, taken as a whole, reports: Tissue-infiltrating T cells from skin or gut overlapped little with blood T cells.

The repertoire was sequenced with immunoSEQ multiplex PCR; TCRdb's copy has only in-frame clones and lacks some. The data show 9,000 to 10,000 clones, roughly 80% seen once. The chain joins TRBV7-8 to TRBJ2-7; possibly TRBD1 for D (8 bases). The TCR sequence derives from a female patient in her thirties or forties who received an allogeneic stem cell transplant from a related donor, was CMV-positive, and had no GVHD. Some T cells may trace back to the graft donor. Here the sequenced sample was PBMCs, taken around 2,000 days after a stem cell transplant with posttransplant cyclophosphamide. The CDR3 coding sequence is TGTGCCAGCAGCTTGGGAACAGGGGGGGTGTACGAGCAGTACTTC. This encodes CASSLGTGGVYEQYF.